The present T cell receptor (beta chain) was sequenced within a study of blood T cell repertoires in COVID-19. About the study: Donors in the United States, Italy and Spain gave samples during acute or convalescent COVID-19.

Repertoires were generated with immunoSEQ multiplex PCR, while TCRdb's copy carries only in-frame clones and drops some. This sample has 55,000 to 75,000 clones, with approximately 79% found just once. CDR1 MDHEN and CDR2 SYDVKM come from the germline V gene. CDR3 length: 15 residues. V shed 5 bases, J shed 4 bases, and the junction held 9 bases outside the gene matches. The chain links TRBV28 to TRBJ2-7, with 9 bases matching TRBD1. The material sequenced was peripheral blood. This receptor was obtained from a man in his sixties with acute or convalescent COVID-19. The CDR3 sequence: CASSLVGGTGYEQYF. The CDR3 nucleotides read TGTGCCAGCAGTCTCGTTGGTGGGACAGGGTACGAGCAGTACTTC.